This T cell receptor (beta chain) originates from a study of cytomegalovirus exposure and HLA in healthy donors. Use of 60 Vbeta and 13 Jbeta primers characterized the PCR. TCRdb keeps only in-frame clones here, not all; method: immunoSEQ multiplex PCR. The sample has some 120,000 clones; 60% to 85% are singletons. V lost 7 bases, J lost 2 bases, and 17 bases lay in between. Per germline, CDR1 SQVTM and CDR2 ANQGSEA. The CDR3 runs to 14 residues. The rearrangement links TRBV29-1 to TRBJ2-5, with TRBD2 as a possible D gene (6 bases). The TCR was taken from a human donor in good health. What was sequenced was PBMCs. CDR3 amino acids: CSADPTSFQETQYF. CDR3 nucleotides: TGCAGCGCTGACCCCACTAGCTTTCAAGAGACCCAGTACTTC.